The T cell receptor (beta chain) described here comes from a study of T cell responses to AZD1222 COVID-19 vaccine. Findings and limits, study-wide: A rise in Spike-specific TCR breadth and depth followed two AZD1222 doses. Females made up more of the donors, who were largely white British, and clonal diversity may have come out too low. Only after the peak T cell response were repertoires sampled.

Sequenced by immunoSEQ multiplex PCR; TCRdb stores in-frame clones only, minus some. This table has 100,000 to 150,000 clones, 75% to 90% appearing once. The CDR3 is 14 amino acids. The V end lost 8 bases, the J end lost 0 bases, and 11 bases lay between the germline ends. The germline V gene has CDR1 SGHVS and CDR2 FQNEAQ. Comments on this clone: The antigen is undetermined.

Sample: peripheral blood, taken 28 days after the second AZD1222 dose. The TCR was taken from an adult who received the AZD1222 COVID-19 vaccine. The chain uses TRBV7-8 and TRBJ1-3, with a possible D match to TRBD1 (5 bases). The CDR3 nucleotides read TGTGCCAGCCGGACCGGGGGCTCTGGAAACACCATATATTTT. Encoded protein: CASRTGGSGNTIYF.